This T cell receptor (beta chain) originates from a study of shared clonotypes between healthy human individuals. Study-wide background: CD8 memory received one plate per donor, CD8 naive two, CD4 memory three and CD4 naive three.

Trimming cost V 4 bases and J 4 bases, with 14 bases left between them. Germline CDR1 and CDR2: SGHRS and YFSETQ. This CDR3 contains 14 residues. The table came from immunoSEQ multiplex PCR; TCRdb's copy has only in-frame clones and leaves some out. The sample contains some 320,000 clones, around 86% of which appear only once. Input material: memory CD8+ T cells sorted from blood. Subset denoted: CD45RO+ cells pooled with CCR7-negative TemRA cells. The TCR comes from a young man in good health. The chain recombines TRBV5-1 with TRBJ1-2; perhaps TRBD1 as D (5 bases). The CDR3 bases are TGCGCCAGCAGCCCGGACATCGGGAGCTATGGCTACACCTTC. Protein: CASSPDIGSYGYTF.